This T cell receptor beta chain stems from a study of neurological immune-mediated disorders. CDR3 length: 18 amino acids. Germline CDR1 reads SGHTA; CDR2 reads FQGNSA. The V segment lost 5 bases and the J segment 6 bases; nucleotides outside the gene matches: 13. From 15-18 subjects, over 170 million TCR-beta sequences were obtained in each sequencing run. TCRdb fed the 5' RACE reads into MiXCR, producing one record per CDR3 protein. This table has 55,000 to 70,000 distinct CDR3 sequences, 9.5% to 12% appearing once. This clonotype was observed at least ten times. This chain uses TRBV7-2 with TRBJ2-7, with 16 bases identical to TRBD2. This sequence was found in a man aged 60 to 69 in good health. Material for sequencing was PBMCs. The DNA for the CDR3 is TGTGCCAGCAGCGTCGGGACTAGCGGGGGGGCACTAGGGCTCGAGCAGTACTTC. It encodes CASSVGTSGGALGLEQYF.